The 22 T cell receptor beta chains below all came from one sample that was sequenced in a study of Ad26.COV2.S vaccination and SARS-CoV-2 variants. Treatment described: over 15 received Ad26.COV2.S at low or high dose, single or two shots; about 5 received placebo; per-sample allocation not given. Day 63 after the first vaccine or placebo injection was the time point for sampling. TCRdb's copy holds only in-frame clones and misses some; the assay was immunoSEQ multiplex PCR. The data show around 320,000 clones, around 86% seen once. Source: peripheral blood, taken in a trial of Ad26.COV2.S vaccine versus placebo. These receptors all come from a person aged 18-60 years who received the Ad26.COV2.S COVID-19 vaccine or a placebo.

This clone was found once. This same CDR3 is encoded by further DNA sequences in the sample. The chain combines TRBV24-1 with TRBJ2-3; TRBD2 agrees at 7 bases. The length of the CDR3 is 14 residues. After removal of 7 bases from V and 0 bases from J, the junction contained 3 bases not matched to a gene. CDR1 and CDR2 (germline): KGHDR, SFDVKD. The CDR3 loop is CATSRGGSTDTQYF. DNA of the CDR3: TGTGCCACCAGCCGCGGGGGAAGCACAGATACGCAGTATTTT.

The chain links TRBV5-1 to TRBJ2-3, with D maybe TRBD2 (5 bases). With 3 bases removed from V and 0 bases from J, the gap between germline ends came to 14 bases. Germline values: CDR1 SGHRS, CDR2 YFSETQ. The CDR3 length is 16 residues. CDR3 sequence reads: CASSSDYRTSTDTQYF. CDR3 nucleotides: TGCGCCAGCAGCTCAGACTACCGTACTAGCACAGATACGCAGTATTTT. The full variable domain, its missing parts supplied by reference TRBV5-1 and TRBJ2-3, is KAGVTQTPRYLIKTRGQQVTLSCSPISGHRSVSWYQQTPGQGLQFLFEYFSETQRNKGNFPGRFSGRQFSNSRSEMNVSTLELGDSALYLCASSSDYRTSTDTQYFGPGTRLTVL.

The chain links TRBV9 to TRBJ2-1; D is perhaps TRBD1 or TRBD2 (6 bases each). The germline CDR1 and CDR2 sequences are SGDLS and YYNGEE. V was shortened by 0 bases and J by 7 bases, with 26 bases between the two germline ends. The CDR3 totals 19 residues. The CDR3 spells CASSVGGGLGYRLGNEQFF. CDR3 nucleotide sequence: TGTGCCAGCAGCGTAGGAGGGGGGTTGGGCTACCGATTGGGGAATGAGCAGTTCTTC.

CDR3 sequence reads: CASSLIGGRETQYF. In DNA, the CDR3 is TGCGCCAGCAGCTTGATTGGGGGTCGGGAGACCCAGTACTTC. The chain couples TRBV5-1 to TRBJ2-5; either TRBD1 or TRBD2 may supply D (5 bases each). Trimming cost V 1 base and J 5 bases, with 12 bases left between them. Germline V gene lookup returns CDR1 SGHRS and CDR2 YFSETQ. The CDR3 extends over 14 amino acids.

The chain carries TRBV15 and TRBJ2-5, with 8 bases that match TRBD2. The J segment lost 5 bases and the V segment lost 0 bases, leaving 8 bases of the junction unmatched. The length of the CDR3 is 16 residues. Per germline, CDR1 LNHNV and CDR2 YYDKDF (reference sequence). CDR3 bases: TGTGCCACCAGCAGAGATCGGGGGGGCGATTACGAGACCCAGTACTTC. Its protein product is CATSRDRGGDYETQYF.

The chain joins TRBV4-1 to TRBJ2-7; D not resolved. CDR1 and CDR2 from the germline V gene are MGHRA and YSYEKL. This CDR3 is built from 13 residues. Trimming pared 0 bases from V and 3 bases from J, leaving 6 bases between. The CDR3 bases are TGCGCCAGCAGCCAAGAATTCGGCTACGAGCAGTACTTC. Residues: CASSQEFGYEQYF.

This clone has only one observation. The rearrangement joins TRBV4-1 to TRBJ1-2; D possibly corresponds to TRBD1 (5 bases). This CDR3 spans 14 amino acids. Trimming left V 0 bases short and J 2 bases short, with 7 bases between. CDR1 and CDR2 from the germline V gene are MGHRA and YSYEKL. The DNA for the CDR3 is TGCGCCAGCAGCCAAGAGGAGGGGAACTATGGCTACACCTTC. Its translation: CASSQEEGNYGYTF.

This clone was seen just once. The chain uses TRBV6-5 and TRBJ1-5; a weak D match, TRBD1 (5 bases). This CDR3 comprises 14 residues. V was clipped by 4 bases and J by 5 bases, with 12 bases between them. Germline CDR1 is MNHEY and CDR2 is SVGAGI. The CDR3 spells CASSSTGGDQPQHF. As DNA, the CDR3 is TGTGCCAGCAGTTCGACTGGGGGGGATCAGCCCCAGCATTTT.

This clone occurred a few times. The chain links TRBV6-5 to TRBJ1-1; D is perhaps TRBD1 (6 bases). Germline CDR1 is MNHEY and CDR2 is SVGAGI. The CDR3 covers 13 residues. Trimming removed 5 bases at V and 5 bases at J, with 12 bases between. CDR3 sequence: CASSPTGRTEAFF. The CDR3, as DNA: TGTGCCAGCAGTCCCACAGGGAGGACTGAAGCTTTCTTT.

The CDR3 nucleotides are TGTGCCAGCAGCCGACTGGGACAGCGGAGCTCTGGAAACACCATATATTTT. Translated, it gives CASSRLGQRSSGNTIYF. The chain recombines TRBV4-2 with TRBJ1-3; the match to TRBD1 covers 7 bases. J lost 0 bases, V lost 4 bases, and 9 bases had no gene match. Germline values: CDR1 LGHNA, CDR2 YNFKEQ. The CDR3 has 17 amino acids.

J is TRBJ2-1 and V is TRBV6-4; TRBD2 matches 10 bases. V lost 6 bases and J lost 5; bases outside the gene matches: 7. Germline CDR1 MRHNA, CDR2 SNTAGT. This CDR3 region has 15 residues. CDR3 coding DNA: TGTGCCAGCAGGGAAAGCGGGGGGGCAGACAATGAGCAGTTCTTC. Its protein is CASRESGGADNEQFF.

The chain uses TRBV7-3 and TRBJ2-1; D gene unclear. Germline-derived CDR1 and CDR2 are SGHTA and FQGTGA. Trimming cost V 5 bases and J 6 bases, with 5 bases left between them. CDR3 length equals 11 residues. This chain's CDR3 is CASSQGNEQFF. CDR3 nucleotide sequence: TGTGCCAGCAGCCAAGGCAATGAGCAGTTCTTC.

The CDR3 protein is CASSQRTGGYYEQYF. The CDR3 DNA sequence: TGTGCCAGCAGCCAAAGGACAGGGGGATACTACGAGCAGTACTTC. The chain recombines TRBV14 with TRBJ2-7; TRBD1 agrees at 10 bases. The CDR3 has 15 amino acids. V lost 2 bases, J lost 3 bases, and 4 bases stayed unmatched. Germline V gives CDR1 SGHDN, CDR2 FVKESK.

The chain combines TRBV5-6 with TRBJ1-6, with 7 bases lining up with TRBD1. J gave up 9 bases and V 4 bases, and 16 bases lay outside the gene matches. Germline CDR1 is SGHDT and CDR2 is YYEEEE. The CDR3 totals 17 residues. CDR3 region: CASSQGGNHLGASPLHF. DNA for the CDR3: TGTGCCAGCAGCCAGGGGGGGAACCACTTAGGCGCTTCACCCCTCCACTTT.

The chain recombines TRBV6-6 with TRBJ1-1; D remains unclear. The CDR3 loop spans 13 amino acids. Trimming pared 2 bases from V and 1 base from J, leaving 5 bases between. Germline V gene data show CDR1 as MNHNY and CDR2 as SVGAGI (reference sequence). CDR3 sequence: CASSYGPNTEAFF. The CDR3 DNA is TGTGCCAGCAGTTACGGGCCGAACACTGAAGCTTTCTTT.

The chain joins TRBV5-1 to TRBJ1-6; TRBD1 aligns across 7 bases. V gave up 0 bases and J gave up 6 bases; unmatched junction bases: 3. Germline-derived CDR1 and CDR2 are SGHRS and YFSETQ. The CDR3 is 15 amino acids. CDR3 protein: CASSLAQGGNSPLHF. The CDR3 DNA sequence: TGCGCCAGCAGCTTGGCGCAGGGGGGTAATTCACCCCTCCACTTT.

This sequence joins TRBV19 and TRBJ1-1, with no clear D. Germline V gene sequence: CDR1 LNHDA, CDR2 SQIVND (reference sequence). Trimming shortened V by 5 bases and J by 6 bases, and 13 bases separated the two germline ends. The CDR3 covers 13 residues. CDR3 bases: TGTGCCAGTAGTCCCCTGGCCCGGGCTGAAGCTTTCTTT. Translated, it gives CASSPLARAEAFF.

This clone came up a few times. This chain links TRBV6-5 with TRBJ2-1; unclear D gene. Germline V lookup: CDR1 MNHEY, CDR2 SVGAGI. The ends were cut back, 6 bases at V and 9 bases at J, with 12 bases in the middle. This CDR3 has 12 residues. CDR3 loop: CASRLKMGEQFF. In DNA form, the CDR3 reads TGTGCCAGCAGACTAAAAATGGGTGAGCAGTTCTTC.

This chain uses TRBV6-2 or TRBV6-3 with TRBJ2-7; D remains unclear. The CDR3 runs 14 residues. V lost 2 bases and J lost 4, with 12 bases in between. Germline lookup yields CDR1 MNHEY and CDR2 SVGEGT. The CDR3 loop reads CASSYRSAEYEQYF. The CDR3 DNA follows: TGTGCCAGCAGTTACAGGTCGGCAGAGTACGAGCAGTACTTC.

The chain joins TRBV30 to TRBJ1-1; weak D call: TRBD1 (6 bases). Trimming pared 4 bases from V and 6 bases from J, leaving 12 bases between. The germline V gene encodes CDR1 GTSNPN and CDR2 SVGIG (reference sequence). The CDR3 has 12 residues. The CDR3 coding sequence is TGTGCCTGGAAAAGGGGGGCCCCTGAAGCTTTCTTT. Translation gives CAWKRGAPEAFF.

The chain employs TRBV19 and TRBJ1-1; D is unresolved. Germline loops: CDR1 LNHDA, CDR2 SQIVND (reference sequence). The germline V and J ends were trimmed by 3 bases and 0 bases, with 11 bases remaining between them. CDR3 length: 15 amino acids. The CDR3 bases are TGTGCCAGTAGTATGTTGAGGAGGTTGAACACTGAAGCTTTCTTT. This codes for CASSMLRRLNTEAFF.

This clone was counted a single time. The rearrangement uses TRBV23-1 and TRBJ1-1, with a tentative D call TRBD1 (5 bases). TRBV23-1 carries the ORF label, with uncertain function. The CDR3 is 11 residues long. Trimming removed 11 bases from V and 1 base from J, with 8 bases in between. The CDR3 is CARTPNTEAFF. The CDR3 DNA sequence: TGCGCCCGGACACCGAACACTGAAGCTTTCTTT.